This TCR beta chain was recovered during a study of cytomegalovirus exposure and HLA in healthy donors. At the level of the study: Earlier results showed 90 million to 130 million unique TCR beta sequences derived from approximately 170 million T cells. Study conclusions and caveats: For most TCR sequences rarity was the rule, although some public TCRs occurred in many donors. TCR beta sequences numbering over 15,000 were associated with HLA alleles at 0.05 false discovery rate in a later analysis. Researchers catalogued approximately 170 TCR beta chains as cytomegalovirus-associated.

Points on this clone: Antigen unknown.

The study ran its PCR with 60 Vbeta and 13 Jbeta primers. Measured with immunoSEQ multiplex PCR; TCRdb has only the in-frame clones, and not every one. This listing includes roughly 76,000 clones. The CDR3 covers 12 residues. Germline values: CDR1 SGHDT, CDR2 YYEEEE. V lost 0 bases, J lost 3 bases, and 3 bases lay in between. The V call is TRBV5-6, the J call TRBJ1-1; D call uncertain. This TCR was sampled from a female donor in good health and CMV-seropositive. Sequenced: PBMCs. CDR3 sequence (DNA): TGTGCCAGCAGCTTGGCTGACACTGAAGCTTTCTTT. As protein: CASSLADTEAFF.